This T cell receptor beta chain stems from a study of CDR3 diversity in severe acne. The CDR3 has 14 amino acids. The germline V gene encodes CDR1 SNHLY and CDR2 FYNNEI. TCRdb reanalysed the PCR reads using MiXCR and keeps one entry per CDR3 protein. The repertoire consists of more than 85,000 distinct CDR3 sequences, with roughly 51% occurring once and the leading ten covering approximately 13%. Points on this clonotype: Since a much larger clone is just one base distant, this may be a read error.

The clonotype originates from a male donor with acne. The J gene is TRBJ1-2, the V gene TRBV2; a possible D gene is TRBD1 (5 bases). The sequencing sample was made of blood. CDR3 sequence reads: CTSSEGPGAGGYTF. In DNA, the CDR3 is TGTACCAGCAGTGAGGGGCCCGGTGCCGGAGGCTACACCTTC.